This is a list of T cell receptor beta chains from one sample in a study of Graves' ophthalmopathy and Graves' hyperthyroidism. TCRdb called the multiplex PCR reads again in MiXCR, with one record for every CDR3 protein. The sample lists over 650,000 distinct CDR3 sequences, just over 40% occurring once. The sequenced sample consisted of peripheral blood. These receptors were obtained from an adult man with Graves' ophthalmopathy. Both conserved end residues are part of each CDR3. The D gene is left open where the match is weak. Clone size is given for some rows only: seen once, a few or many times, or a class if the clone is expanded.

D	size	V	J	DNA	CDR3
-	-	TRBV6-5	TRBJ1-2	TGTGCCAGCAGTTACGGTGGTGGCTACACCTTC	CASSYGGGYTF
TRBD1	-	TRBV25-1	TRBJ1-2	TGTGCCAGCACCTCACAGGGGGACGGCTATGGCTACACCTTC	CASTSQGDGYGYTF
-	-	TRBV25-1	TRBJ1-4	TGTGCCAGCAGTGTCGGGGGCTTGGGTGAAAAACTGTTTTTT	CASSVGGLGEKLFF
TRBD2	few	TRBV5-5	TRBJ2-7	TGTGCCAGCAGCTTTGGGGGACTAGCGTCGGATACCTCCTACGAGCAGTACTTC	CASSFGGLASDTSYEQYF
-	many	TRBV10-3	TRBJ1-5	TGTGCCATCAGTGAGTCAAGGGACCAGCCCCAGCATTTT	CAISESRDQPQHF
-	-	TRBV24-1	TRBJ2-1	TGTGCCACCAGTGAGCAGGGCGATGAGCAGTTCTTC	CATSEQGDEQFF
-	many	TRBV10-3	TRBJ1-6	TGTGCCAGCTCTGGGCAGGATAATTCACCCCTCCACTTT	CASSGQDNSPLHF
TRBD2	-	TRBV5-6	TRBJ2-2	TGTGCCAGCAGCTCTAGCGGGAGGGCCTTCGGGGAGCTGTTTTTT	CASSSSGRAFGELFF
-	many	TRBV12-3/TRBV12-4	TRBJ2-5	TGTGCCAGCAGTTTTTGGAGGGGGGGCGGTAAGACCCAGTACTTC	CASSFWRGGGKTQYF
-	-	TRBV11-1	TRBJ1-2	TGTGCCAGCAGATTAGGACAAACTAACTATGGCTACACCTTC	CASRLGQTNYGYTF
-	-	TRBV7-9	TRBJ2-1	TGTGCCAGCCGCCAACACTTTGCCAATGAGCAGTTCTTC	CASRQHFANEQFF
TRBD1	many	TRBV2	TRBJ1-2	TGTGCCAGCAGCGGACAGGGGGCGGGCGATGGCTACACCTTC	CASSGQGAGDGYTF
TRBD1	-	TRBV24-1	TRBJ1-5	TGTGCCACCAGTGATTCTAAGGGACAGGGGGCAGAGCAGCCCCAGCATTTT	CATSDSKGQGAEQPQHF
-	many	TRBV6-6	TRBJ2-7	TGTGCCAGCAGTAAGAGGGTGGGGGAGCAGTACTTC	CASSKRVGEQYF
-	-	TRBV7-9	TRBJ2-2	TGCGCCAGCAGCCAAGGAAAGGGGCTCGCCGGGGAGCTGTTTTTT	CASSQGKGLAGELFF
-	many	TRBV5-6	TRBJ1-2	TGTGCCAGCAGCTTGGAACGGACCTATGGCTACACCTTC	CASSLERTYGYTF
TRBD1	few	TRBV24-1	TRBJ2-3	TGTGCCACCAGTCCGGGACAGGGCACAGATACGCAGTATTTT	CATSPGQGTDTQYF
TRBD2	once	TRBV12-5	TRBJ2-2	TGTGCTAGTGGTTTGGTACTAGGTAGCGGGAGCGACGACACCGGGGAGCTGTTTTTT	CASGLVLGSGSDDTGELFF
-	-	TRBV7-9	TRBJ1-1	TGTGCCAGCAGCTTTACCCCAAACACTGAAGCTTTCTTT	CASSFTPNTEAFF
-	many	TRBV19	TRBJ1-5	TGTGCCAGTAGTATAGATGGGGTGTGGCAGCCCCAGCATTTT	CASSIDGVWQPQHF
-	many	TRBV10-3	TRBJ1-6	TGTGCCATCAGCAGGGATTATAATTCACCCCTCCACTTT	CAISRDYNSPLHF
TRBD2	many	TRBV7-9	TRBJ2-7	TGTGCCAGCAGCTTACTAGCGGGGGACCCTTACGAGCAGTACTTC	CASSLLAGDPYEQYF
-	-	TRBV30	TRBJ1-6	TGTGCCTGGACCTACGGCGCGGAGAATTCACCCCTCCACTTT	CAWTYGAENSPLHF
TRBD1	few	TRBV19	TRBJ1-4	TGTGCCAGTCGACTCCTCCAGGGGGCTAATGAAAAACTGTTTTTT	CASRLLQGANEKLFF
TRBD1	-	TRBV7-3	TRBJ2-5	TGTGCCAGCGTTCAGACAGGGGTAGGCGAGACCCAGTACTTC	CASVQTGVGETQYF
-	-	TRBV13	TRBJ1-2	TGTGCCAGCAGCTTAAGGCGGCCAGGGGAAGGCTACACCTTC	CASSLRRPGEGYTF
-	few	TRBV30	TRBJ2-5	TGTGCCTGGAGTGCGCGACAGGCACCCCAGTACTTC	CAWSARQAPQYF
-	-	TRBV12-3/TRBV12-4	TRBJ2-2	TGTGCCAGCAGTTTTAGCGGGGGACAGGCCACCGGGGAGCTGTTTTTT	CASSFSGGQATGELFF
TRBD2	few	TRBV7-9	TRBJ2-1	TGTGCCAGCAGCTTAGGCTCTAGCGGGGGACCGAAGTCCGATGAGCAGTTCTTC	CASSLGSSGGPKSDEQFF
-	-	TRBV15	TRBJ1-1	TGTGCCACCAGCACCCGGGCCGACGACTTCAAACCTGAAGCTTTCTTT	CATSTRADDFKPEAFF
TRBD1	few	TRBV9	TRBJ2-2	TGTGCCAGCAGCCCCGGGACAGGGAAAAACACCGGGGAGCTGTTTTTT	CASSPGTGKNTGELFF
TRBD1	-	TRBV16	TRBJ1-5	TGTGCCAGCAGCCTATACCCCGGACAGGGTTATAGCAATCAGCCCCAGCATTTT	CASSLYPGQGYSNQPQHF
-	many	TRBV11-2	TRBJ1-6	TGTGCCAGCAGTCAAGGAGGTTATAATTCACCCCTCCACTTT	CASSQGGYNSPLHF
-	-	TRBV7-2	TRBJ2-5	TGTGCCAGCAGCTTAGGGGGGGGGCAGGGGGGTGACCAGTACTTC	CASSLGGGQGGDQYF
-	once	TRBV2	TRBJ1-5	TGTGCCAGCAGTGAAGCGCCCGCCGGGGGCCCCTACGAGCATTTT	CASSEAPAGGPYEHF
TRBD1	many	TRBV2	TRBJ1-2	TGTGCCAGCAACTCCTTTTCCCGGACAGGGGACTATGGCTACACCTTC	CASNSFSRTGDYGYTF
TRBD1	-	TRBV10-3	TRBJ1-5	TGTGCCATCAGTGCGCGGACAGGGCTTTTACAGCCCCAGCATTTT	CAISARTGLLQPQHF
-	-	TRBV18	TRBJ1-2	TGTGCCAGCTCACCTCGGAACAGGACTGGTGGCTACACCTTC	CASSPRNRTGGYTF
-	-	TRBV11-3	TRBJ1-3	TGTGCCAGCAGCTTAGATTTTGGCAGCTCTGGAAACACCATATATTTT	CASSLDFGSSGNTIYF
-	few	TRBV9	TRBJ1-3	TGTGCCAGCAGCGTAGTTTCAGAACTACGGAGCTCTGGAAACACCATATATTTT	CASSVVSELRSSGNTIYF
-	few	TRBV11-2	TRBJ2-7	TGTGCCAGCAGTCTTAGTCCAGGCCACGAGCAGTACTTC	CASSLSPGHEQYF
TRBD1	-	TRBV7-2	TRBJ1-5	TGTGCCAGCAGCATTACAGGGGTCCGGGATATGGCCCAGCATTTT	CASSITGVRDMAQHF
TRBD1	few	TRBV12-3/TRBV12-4	TRBJ1-1	TGTGCCAGCAGTGGCGGCCGACAGGGCCCGAACACTGAAGCTTTCTTT	CASSGGRQGPNTEAFF
-	many	TRBV2	TRBJ2-5	TGTGCCAGCACCAAGGACAACCAGCAAGAGACCCAGTACTTC	CASTKDNQQETQYF
-	many	TRBV7-7	TRBJ2-5	TGTGCTAGCAGCTCCCACCGGGGTCAAGAGACCCAGTACTTC	CASSSHRGQETQYF
-	few	TRBV19	TRBJ1-2	TGTGCCAGTAGTACCGCCGGGACTGCAATCTACACCTTC	CASSTAGTAIYTF
-	-	TRBV29-1	TRBJ1-5	TGCAGCTTCCACGACAGATTCTATCAGCCCCAGCATTTT	CSFHDRFYQPQHF
TRBD2	-	TRBV2	TRBJ2-2	TGTGCCAGCAGCATGATTAGCGGGGGGGCCAAAGGGGAGCTGCTTTTT	CASSMISGGAKGELLF
TRBD1	few	TRBV12-3/TRBV12-4	TRBJ1-1	TGTGCCAGCAGTTTAGTTCCCAGGGGGAGGAGTGAGGACACTGAAGCTTTCTTT	CASSLVPRGRSEDTEAFF
TRBD1	-	TRBV18	TRBJ1-2	TGTGCCAGCTCACCATTGCCCGGGACAGGGATTAACTATGGCTACACCTTC	CASSPLPGTGINYGYTF
-	-	TRBV7-2	TRBJ2-3	TGTGCCAGCAGCTTAGGGGGGAGGCGCACAGATACGCAGTATTTT	CASSLGGRRTDTQYF
-	many	TRBV25-1	TRBJ1-4	TGTGCCAGCTTAGGGGGGATAATGACTAATGAAAAACTGTTTTTT	CASLGGIMTNEKLFF
-	once	TRBV10-3	TRBJ1-5	TGTGCCATCAAGGCCCAGGGCCCTAGCTATCAGCCCCAGCATTTT	CAIKAQGPSYQPQHF
TRBD1	many	TRBV10-3	TRBJ1-6	TGTGCCAGCAGAGGACAGGGACGGAATTCACCCCTCCACTTT	CASRGQGRNSPLHF
-	-	TRBV14	TRBJ1-2	TGTGCCAGCAGCCAAGGGTCAGGGTTTGGCGGCTACACCTTC	CASSQGSGFGGYTF
TRBD1	few	TRBV7-9	TRBJ1-3	TGTGCCAGCAGCTTGGAAGGGGGCGGTGGAAACACCATATATTTT	CASSLEGGGGNTIYF
-	-	TRBV7-3	TRBJ2-6	TGTGCCAGCAGCTTAGCCGTCTTGACTTTC	CASSLAVLTF
-	many	TRBV12-3/TRBV12-4	TRBJ1-1	TGTGCCAGCAGTTTTGGGGTCCAGACAGCAGAAGCTTTCTTT	CASSFGVQTAEAFF
-	-	TRBV5-1	TRBJ2-1	TGCGCCAGCAGCCAACTAGGGAGCTCCTACAATGAGCAGTTCTTC	CASSQLGSSYNEQFF
-	-	TRBV7-2	TRBJ1-4	TGCGCCAGCAGCCATGGGGGCGAGGAAAAACTGTTTTTT	CASSHGGEEKLFF